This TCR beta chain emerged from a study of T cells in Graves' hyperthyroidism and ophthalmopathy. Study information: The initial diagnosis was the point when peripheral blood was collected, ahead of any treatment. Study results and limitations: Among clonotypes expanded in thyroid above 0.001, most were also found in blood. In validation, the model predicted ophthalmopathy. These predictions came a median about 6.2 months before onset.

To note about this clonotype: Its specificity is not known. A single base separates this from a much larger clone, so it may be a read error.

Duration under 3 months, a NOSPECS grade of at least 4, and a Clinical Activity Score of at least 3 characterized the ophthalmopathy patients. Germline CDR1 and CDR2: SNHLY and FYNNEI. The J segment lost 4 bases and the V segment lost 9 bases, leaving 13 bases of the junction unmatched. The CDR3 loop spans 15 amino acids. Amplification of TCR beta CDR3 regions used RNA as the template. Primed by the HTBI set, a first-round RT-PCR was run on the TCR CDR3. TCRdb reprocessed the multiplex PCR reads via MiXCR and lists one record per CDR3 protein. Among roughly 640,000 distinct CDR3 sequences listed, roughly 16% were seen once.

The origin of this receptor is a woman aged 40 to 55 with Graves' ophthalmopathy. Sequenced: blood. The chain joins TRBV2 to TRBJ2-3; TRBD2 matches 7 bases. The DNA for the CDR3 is TGTGCCAGTACTTATGACGGGGGGAACTCAGATACGCAGTATTTT. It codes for CASTYDGGNSDTQYF.